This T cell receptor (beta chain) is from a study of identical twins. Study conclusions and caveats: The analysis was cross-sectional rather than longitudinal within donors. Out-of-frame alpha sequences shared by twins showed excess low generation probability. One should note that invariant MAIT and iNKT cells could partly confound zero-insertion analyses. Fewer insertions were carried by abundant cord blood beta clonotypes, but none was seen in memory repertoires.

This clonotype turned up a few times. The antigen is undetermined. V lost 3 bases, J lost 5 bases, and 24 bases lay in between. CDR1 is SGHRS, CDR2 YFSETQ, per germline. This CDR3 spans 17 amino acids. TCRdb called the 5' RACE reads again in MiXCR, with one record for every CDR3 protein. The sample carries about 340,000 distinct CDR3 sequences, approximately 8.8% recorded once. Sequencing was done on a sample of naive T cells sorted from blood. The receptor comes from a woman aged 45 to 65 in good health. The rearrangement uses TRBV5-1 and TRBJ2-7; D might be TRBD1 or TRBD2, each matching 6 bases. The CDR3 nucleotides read TGCGCCAGCAGCTCCGGGGGCTTGGGCTTACCTCGGGACGAGCAGTACTTC. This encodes CASSSGGLGLPRDEQYF.